This T cell receptor (beta chain) emerged from a study of CD8 T cells in ankylosing spondylitis. General study findings and limits: A TCR beta motif made of fewer than ten highly homologous variants seemed typical of ankylosing spondylitis blood.

The germline V gene has CDR1 SEHNR and CDR2 FQNEAQ (reference sequence). This CDR3 is 15 amino acids long. V lost 1 base, J lost 4 bases, and 14 bases lay in between. TCRdb reprocessed the 5' RACE reads with MiXCR, giving one entry per CDR3 protein. Here the sample spans about 250,000 distinct CDR3 sequences, about a sixth being singletons. This clonotype came up a few times. No antigen is known for it. This TCR was recovered from a male donor with ankylosing spondylitis or in good health (not recorded which). Sequences were obtained from blood, either unsorted or a sorted T cell fraction (not recorded which). The chain joins TRBV7-9 to TRBJ2-7; D is ambiguous. CDR3 sequence: CASSLGSDPWYEQYF. The CDR3 region has the DNA TGTGCCAGCAGCTTAGGGTCGGATCCCTGGTACGAGCAGTACTTC.